Below are 7 T cell receptor beta chains sequenced from a single sample in a study of cytomegalovirus exposure and HLA in healthy donors. PCR used 60 Vbeta primers and 13 Jbeta primers. Here immunoSEQ multiplex PCR was the method, and the copy in TCRdb shows in-frame clones only, minus some. The sample comprises over 140,000 clones, 65% to 85% of which are singletons, and roughly 2.4% rests with the top ten. Material for sequencing was PBMCs. The receptors shown here come from a man aged 45-60 years in good health and CMV-seronegative.

V and J are TRBV30 and TRBJ1-3; tentatively, D is TRBD1 (5 bases). CDR1 and CDR2 (germline): GTSNPN, SVGIG (reference sequence). The CDR3 is 15 residues long. The V end lost 3 bases, the J end lost 0 bases, and 12 bases lay between the germline ends. The CDR3 here is CAWSTGSYSGNTIYF. Here the CDR3 DNA reads TGTGCCTGGAGCACAGGCTCCTACTCTGGAAACACCATATATTTT.

J is TRBJ1-5 and V is TRBV10-2, with D perhaps TRBD1 (6 bases). This CDR3 is 13 amino acids long. CDR1 WSHSY and CDR2 SAAADI come from the germline V gene. The V gene lost 6 bases and the J gene lost 7 bases, with 13 bases spanning the gap. DNA for the CDR3: TGCGCCAGCAGGCAGGGGCCAAGCCAGCCCCAGCATTTT. Its translation: CASRQGPSQPQHF.

This clone was recorded once. This rearrangement joins TRBV15 to TRBJ1-2, with 7 bases fitting TRBD1. With 6 bases clipped from V and 3 bases from J, the junction kept 7 bases outside the gene matches. The CDR3 contains 14 residues. Germline-derived CDR1 and CDR2 are LNHNV and YYDKDF (reference sequence). DNA of the CDR3: TGTGCCACCAGTAGGGACAGATGGGACTATGGCTACACCTTC. Encoded protein: CATSRDRWDYGYTF. Variable domain in full (rest from reference TRBV15 and TRBJ1-2): DAMVIQNPRYQVTQFGKPVTLSCSQTLNHNVMYWYQQKSSQAPKLLFHYYDKDFNNEADTPDNFQSRRPNTSFCFLDIRSPGLGDTAMYLCATSRDRWDYGYTFGSGTRLTVV.

V gene TRBV18 combines with J gene TRBJ2-2, with D possibly being TRBD1 (6 bases). V lost 3 bases, J lost 5 bases, and 10 bases lay in between. This CDR3 has 14 amino acids. Germline V gives CDR1 KGHSH, CDR2 LQKENI. CDR3 residues: CASSPGQETGELFF. In nucleotides, the CDR3 is TGTGCCAGCTCACCGGGACAAGAGACCGGGGAGCTGTTTTTT.

The V and J genes are TRBV30 and TRBJ1-1, with no clear D. Looked up from germline, CDR1 is GTSNPN and CDR2 is SVGIG (reference sequence). The CDR3 has 12 amino acids. Trimming pared 0 bases from V and 11 bases from J, leaving 13 bases between. The CDR3 nucleotides read TGTGCCTGGAGTGTAACCTTATCTAAGGCTTTCTTT. This gives the protein CAWSVTLSKAFF. The entire variable domain, with the rest obtained from reference TRBV30 and TRBJ1-1, is as follows: SQTIHQWPATLVQPVGSPLSLECTVEGTSNPNLYWYRQAAGRGLQLLFYSVGIGQISSEVPQNLSASRPQDRQFILSSKKLLLSDSGFYLCAWSVTLSKAFFGQGTRLTVV.

This clone was counted between two and nine times. The chain uses TRBV10-3 and TRBJ2-7; maybe TRBD1 (6 bases). The CDR3 loop spans 16 amino acids. Germline CDR1 is ENHRY and CDR2 is SYGVKD. Trimming pared 5 bases from V and 0 bases from J, leaving 17 bases between. CDR3 loop: CAISFSPGHLSYEQYF. DNA of the CDR3: TGTGCCATCAGTTTTTCCCCGGGACACCTCTCCTACGAGCAGTACTTC.

This clone was counted between two and nine times. This chain uses TRBV14 with TRBJ2-2; D is undetermined. CDR3 size: 13 residues. CDR1 is SGHDN and CDR2 is FVKESK in the germline V gene. V lost 2 bases and J 6 bases, leaving 7 bases between the germline ends. The CDR3 DNA sequence: TGTGCCAGCAGCCAACTAGGTCCCGGGGAGCTGTTTTTT. Amino acids: CASSQLGPGELFF.